This TCR beta chain appears in the sequencing data of a study of blood T cell repertoires in COVID-19. Categorization into cohorts depended on clinical history that participants reported. The length of the CDR3 is 17 residues. V gave up 3 bases and J gave up 3 bases; unmatched junction bases: 6. The germline V gene encodes CDR1 LNHDA and CDR2 SQIVND (reference sequence). Study processing details: Estimated nucleated cell counts came from reference gene primer amplification. Clones were read by immunoSEQ multiplex PCR, and TCRdb kept only the in-frame ones, dropping some. V, J and clone size are taken as reported in that table, and D and trimming were inferred from the DNA itself. Among approximately 250,000 clones listed, 90% were seen once.

The rearrangement links TRBV19 to TRBJ2-1; the match to TRBD2 covers 12 bases. The TCR sequence derives from a woman younger than 45 with acute COVID-19. What was sequenced was PBMCs or T cells enriched from blood (not recorded which). CDR3 loop: CASSITSTSGSYNEQFF. The CDR3 DNA reads as TGTGCCAGTAGTATTACCTCGACTAGCGGGAGCTACAATGAGCAGTTCTTC.